A single sample is the source of the 32 T cell receptor beta chains below, sequenced in a study of T cell changes during pregnancy in multiple sclerosis. Sequencing was performed with immunoSEQ multiplex PCR; in TCRdb, only in-frame clones are kept and a portion is missing. The table lists nearly 110,000 clones, around 90% of them singletons. Sequencing was performed on peripheral blood, taken after pregnancy. The receptors derive from a female donor with multiple sclerosis, enrolled in a pregnancy study.

This sequence joins TRBV28 and TRBJ1-4; 7 bases match TRBD1. The V and J ends lost 4 bases and 7 bases, in that order; junction bases with no gene match: 6. The CDR3 is made up of 14 amino acids. Germline loops: CDR1 MDHEN, CDR2 SYDVKM. The CDR3, as DNA: TGTGCCAGCAGTTCGGGACAGTCGAGTGAAAAACTGTTTTTT. This encodes CASSSGQSSEKLFF.

V gene TRBV5-1 combines with J gene TRBJ1-3, with D perhaps TRBD1 (5 bases). With 6 bases removed from V and 4 bases from J, the gap between germline ends came to 11 bases. CDR1 and CDR2 (germline): SGHRS, YFSETQ. CDR3 length equals 13 residues. The CDR3 sequence is CASMGGVGNTIYF. The CDR3 region has the DNA TGCGCCAGCATGGGAGGGGTCGGAAACACCATATATTTT.

This clone was seen once. The V call is TRBV14, the J call TRBJ1-1, with D perhaps TRBD1 (5 bases). V was cut by 1 base and J by 4 bases, with 16 bases left in between. Germline CDR1 SGHDN, CDR2 FVKESK. This CDR3 has 16 amino acids. The CDR3, as DNA: TGTGCCAGCAGCCAAGCGGGGGATTCCTCGAGCACTGAAGCTTTCTTT. Amino acids: CASSQAGDSSSTEAFF.

The chain combines TRBV30 with TRBJ2-6; D gene unclear. Germline CDR1 GTSNPN, CDR2 SVGIG (reference sequence). Between the trimmed V and J ends, which lost 0 bases and 4 bases, there was a span of 7 bases. CDR3 length: 14 residues. The CDR3 protein is CAWSVQTGANVLTF. CDR3 DNA: TGTGCCTGGAGTGTACAGACCGGGGCCAACGTCCTGACTTTC.

This chain uses TRBV7-9 with TRBJ1-6, with D perhaps matching TRBD1 (5 bases). In germline, CDR1 is SEHNR, CDR2 FQNEAQ (reference sequence). The CDR3 has 16 residues. V lost 1 base, J lost 9 bases, and 16 bases lay in between. The CDR3 region is CASSLVSGGGGSPLHF. The CDR3 DNA reads TGTGCCAGCAGCTTAGTTTCTGGGGGAGGAGGTTCACCCCTCCACTTT.

The chain employs TRBV18 and TRBJ1-5; a weak D match, TRBD1 (6 bases). The CDR3 extends over 14 amino acids. Germline V gene sequence: CDR1 KGHSH, CDR2 LQKENI. V was cut by 6 bases and J by 2 bases, with 11 bases left in between. This CDR3 reads CASSPGEGNQPQHF. CDR3 DNA sequence: TGTGCCAGCTCCCCAGGGGAGGGCAATCAGCCCCAGCATTTT.

The V gene is TRBV9, the J gene TRBJ2-3; D possibly corresponds to TRBD1 (7 bases). The CDR3 runs to 16 residues. Between the trimmed V and J ends, which lost 7 bases and 4 bases, there was a span of 22 bases. The germline gives CDR1 SGDLS, CDR2 YYNGEE. The CDR3 coding sequence is TGTGCCAGCTCCCTAGCGTCACAGGGGAGTTCAGATACGCAGTATTTT. This encodes CASSLASQGSSDTQYF. The variable domain in full, completed from reference TRBV9 and TRBJ2-3, reads DSGVTQTPKHLITATGQRVTLRCSPRSGDLSVYWYQQSLDQGLQFLIQYYNGEERAKGNILERFSAQQFPDLHSELNLSSLELGDSALYFCASSLASQGSSDTQYFGPGTRLTVL.

J is TRBJ1-5 and V is TRBV28, with D perhaps TRBD1 (5 bases). Germline CDR1 MDHEN, CDR2 SYDVKM. Trimming shortened V by 5 bases and J by 4 bases, and 18 bases separated the two germline ends. The CDR3 is made up of 16 amino acids. In nucleotides, the CDR3 is TGTGCCAGCAGTCAGTTCAGGGATATTAATAATCAGCCCCAGCATTTT. It specifies CASSQFRDINNQPQHF.

The chain's CDR3 is CASSPATRGNYGYTF. As DNA, the CDR3 is TGCGCCAGCAGCCCGGCGACCAGGGGCAACTATGGCTACACCTTC. The rearrangement uses TRBV4-1 and TRBJ1-2; D possibly corresponds to TRBD1 (6 bases). Trimming left V 4 bases short and J 2 bases short, with 14 bases between. The CDR3 loop spans 15 amino acids. The germline gives CDR1 MGHRA, CDR2 YSYEKL.

J is TRBJ2-7 and V is TRBV19; 8 nucleotides align to TRBD1. With V trimmed by 3 bases and J by 0 bases, 4 bases remained unmatched. Germline CDR1 and CDR2: LNHDA and SQIVND (reference sequence). The CDR3 runs 15 residues. For the CDR3, the DNA is TGTGCCAGTAGTATTCGACAGGGGAGCTCCTACGAGCAGTACTTC. Its protein is CASSIRQGSSYEQYF.

The rearrangement joins TRBV5-5 to TRBJ2-1; D may be TRBD2 (5 bases). V lost 7 bases and J lost 4, with 15 bases in between. Germline lookup yields CDR1 SGHKS and CDR2 YYEKEE (reference sequence). This CDR3 has 14 residues. The CDR3, as DNA: TGTGCCAGCGTACGGGAACAATCTTACAATGAGCAGTTCTTC. Its protein is CASVREQSYNEQFF.

The gene calls are TRBV6-1 and TRBJ2-3; 8 bases map to TRBD2. The CDR3 loop spans 16 amino acids. V shed 3 bases and J 3 bases; nucleotides not matched to a gene: 8. Per germline, CDR1 MNHNS and CDR2 SASEGT. CDR3 in DNA: TGTGCCAGCAGTGAGAGTAGCGGGGAAGCGACAGATACGCAGTATTTT. This codes for CASSESSGEATDTQYF.

This rearrangement joins TRBV10-3 to TRBJ2-7; the match to TRBD1 covers 8 bases. CDR1 is ENHRY and CDR2 is SYGVKD in the germline V gene. The CDR3 sequence is 16 residues long. Trimming cost V 3 bases and J 2 bases; bases outside gene matches: 9. CDR3 amino acids: CAISEGDRGGTYEQYF. CDR3 sequence (DNA): TGTGCCATCAGTGAAGGTGACAGGGGAGGAACCTACGAGCAGTACTTC.

The chain combines TRBV30 with TRBJ1-4; D is ambiguous. Germline values: CDR1 GTSNPN, CDR2 SVGIG (reference sequence). Trimming took 1 base from V and 0 from J, leaving 12 bases between them. CDR3 length equals 16 residues. DNA of the CDR3: TGTGCCTGGAGTGGACTCCGGGGATCAACTAATGAAAAACTGTTTTTT. Protein: CAWSGLRGSTNEKLFF. The full variable domain, completed using reference TRBV30 and TRBJ1-4, is SQTIHQWPATLVQPVGSPLSLECTVEGTSNPNLYWYRQAAGRGLQLLFYSVGIGQISSEVPQNLSASRPQDRQFILSSKKLLLSDSGFYLCAWSGLRGSTNEKLFFGSGTQLSVL.

The V and J genes are TRBV29-1 and TRBJ2-1; 10 bases fit TRBD2. The CDR3 has 18 residues. The ends lost 4 bases at V and 0 bases at J; junction bases unmatched: 12. CDR1 SQVTM and CDR2 ANQGSEA come from the germline V gene. Here the CDR3 DNA reads TGCAGCGTTGTGGGACTAGCGTCGCCCCAAGGCTCCTACAATGAGCAGTTCTTC. Its translation is CSVVGLASPQGSYNEQFF.

J is TRBJ1-2 and V is TRBV19, with a tentative D call TRBD1 (6 bases). Per germline, CDR1 LNHDA and CDR2 SQIVND (reference sequence). V lost 5 bases to trimming and J lost 6 bases, with 19 bases between them. The length of the CDR3 is 15 residues. The CDR3 sequence: CASSAWTEVHHGYTF. The CDR3 bases are TGTGCCAGTAGTGCCTGGACAGAGGTACATCATGGCTACACCTTC.

The genes are TRBV2 and TRBJ1-2; D might be TRBD1 (6 bases). Germline CDR1 and CDR2: SNHLY and FYNNEI. V lost 0 bases, J lost 9 bases, and 14 bases lay in between. The CDR3 contains 14 residues. The CDR3 reads CASSEARTVGRYTF. DNA of the CDR3: TGTGCCAGCAGTGAAGCTAGGACAGTTGGTCGCTACACCTTC.

The chain recombines TRBV10-1 with TRBJ1-3; D is uncertain. The CDR3 runs to 17 residues. Germline V lookup: CDR1 WNHNN, CDR2 SYGVQD (reference sequence). The CDR3 region is CAPRRATLGISGNTIYF. CDR3 DNA: TGCGCGCCCCGGCGGGCTACGTTGGGGATCTCTGGAAACACCATATATTTT.

This chain connects TRBV7-2 to TRBJ1-1; no firm D call. In germline, CDR1 is SGHTA, CDR2 FQGNSA. Trimming pared 3 bases from V and 0 bases from J, leaving 5 bases between. The CDR3 loop spans 13 amino acids. The CDR3 region is CASSFYMNTEAFF. The CDR3 DNA follows: TGTGCCAGCAGCTTTTACATGAACACTGAAGCTTTCTTT.

V gene TRBV5-1 combines with J gene TRBJ1-2; maybe TRBD1 (6 bases). V lost 0 bases and J 8 bases, leaving 11 bases between the germline ends. The CDR3 runs 13 residues. Germline CDR1 SGHRS, CDR2 YFSETQ. The CDR3 DNA reads TGCGCCAGCAGCTTGGCCCAGGGGCTCGGCTACACCTTC. Translated: CASSLAQGLGYTF. Together with reference TRBV5-1 and TRBJ1-2, the CDR3 gives the full variable domain: KAGVTQTPRYLIKTRGQQVTLSCSPISGHRSVSWYQQTPGQGLQFLFEYFSETQRNKGNFPGRFSGRQFSNSRSEMNVSTLELGDSALYLCASSLAQGLGYTFGSGTRLTVV.

The chain carries TRBV7-2 and TRBJ2-5; 11 bases fit TRBD1. V dropped 3 bases and J dropped 5; count of bases not matched to a gene: 5. The germline CDR1 and CDR2 sequences are SGHTA and FQGNSA. The CDR3 is 15 residues long. The CDR3 is CASSLDRGRPETQYF. DNA for the CDR3: TGTGCCAGCAGCTTGGACAGGGGGCGCCCCGAGACCCAGTACTTC.

There are a few counts of this clone. This sequence joins TRBV15 and TRBJ1-5; unclear D gene. The V end lost 0 bases, the J end lost 7 bases, and 13 bases lay between the germline ends. Looked up from germline, CDR1 is LNHNV and CDR2 is YYDKDF (reference sequence). The CDR3 extends over 15 amino acids. CDR3 nucleotides: TGTGCCACCAGCAGAGAGAGGTGGAACGACCAGCCCCAGCATTTT. Translated, it gives CATSRERWNDQPQHF.

V and J are TRBV7-9 and TRBJ2-1; TRBD2 might be the D (5 bases). CDR1 SEHNR and CDR2 FQNEAQ come from the germline V gene (reference sequence). V lost 4 bases, J lost 10 bases, and 11 bases lay in between. There are 12 residues in the CDR3. CDR3 DNA sequence: TGTGCCAGCAGCTCGGGTCGGGGAGAGCAGTTCTTC. It codes for CASSSGRGEQFF. Using reference TRBV7-9 and TRBJ2-1 for the parts outside the CDR3, the full variable domain is DTGVSQNPRHKITKRGQNVTFRCDPISEHNRLYWYRQTLGQGPEFLTYFQNEAQLEKSRLLSDRFSAERPKGSFSTLEIQRTEQGDSAMYLCASSSGRGEQFFGPGTRLTVL.

The chain recombines TRBV29-1 with TRBJ2-3; a weak D match, TRBD2 (5 bases). Germline V CDR1 and CDR2: SQVTM, ANQGSEA. With 4 bases removed from V and 3 bases from J, the gap between germline ends came to 8 bases. This CDR3 spans 12 amino acids. CDR3 region: CSVVWETDTQYF. The CDR3, as DNA: TGCAGCGTTGTGTGGGAGACAGATACGCAGTATTTT.

V usage is TRBV18 and J usage is TRBJ2-7, with D possibly being TRBD1 (6 bases). From germline, CDR1 is KGHSH and CDR2 LQKENI. The CDR3 is 15 residues long. The V and J ends lost 2 bases and 6 bases respectively, with 17 bases between them. DNA for the CDR3: TGTGCCAGCTCACCAAGGGCGCCAGGGACAAGCGAGCAGTACTTC. Translation: CASSPRAPGTSEQYF.

CDR3 nucleotide sequence: TGTGCCAGCAGCCCCGGGGACACTAGGGATACGCAGTATTTT. Translation gives CASSPGDTRDTQYF. The chain carries TRBV9 and TRBJ2-3, with D possibly being TRBD1 (6 bases). Germline CDR1 is SGDLS and CDR2 is YYNGEE. CDR3 length: 14 residues. V was cut by 4 bases and J by 6 bases, with 15 bases left in between.

The chain joins TRBV6-6 to TRBJ1-1; weak D call: TRBD1 (5 bases). The CDR3 totals 14 residues. Germline CDR1 and CDR2: MNHNY and SVGAGI (reference sequence). The ends were cut back, 5 bases at V and 2 bases at J, with 12 bases in the middle. DNA of the CDR3: TGTGCCAGCAGTCACGGGACTTTAAACACTGAAGCTTTCTTT. Translated, it gives CASSHGTLNTEAFF.

The chain has TRBV5-6 and TRBJ2-7, with D perhaps TRBD1 (5 bases). CDR1 is SGHDT, CDR2 YYEEEE, per germline. This CDR3 has 14 residues. The ends were cut back, 2 bases at V and 5 bases at J, with 14 bases in the middle. CDR3 in amino acids: CASSFGAKWDEQYF. The CDR3 coding sequence is TGTGCCAGCAGCTTTGGGGCAAAGTGGGACGAGCAGTACTTC.

The rearrangement uses TRBV5-4 and TRBJ2-1; 7 bases fit TRBD1. This CDR3 has 14 residues. With 1 base clipped from V and 6 bases from J, the junction kept 4 bases outside the gene matches. CDR1 and CDR2 (germline): SGHNT, YYREEE (reference sequence). CDR3 protein: CASSLTGAGNEQFF. CDR3 DNA: TGTGCCAGCAGCTTGACAGGGGCGGGCAATGAGCAGTTCTTC. The full variable domain, its missing parts supplied by reference TRBV5-4 and TRBJ2-1, is ETGVTQSPTHLIKTRGQQVTLRCSSQSGHNTVSWYQQALGQGPQFIFQYYREEENGRGNFPPRFSGLQFPNYSSELNVNALELDDSALYLCASSLTGAGNEQFFGPGTRLTVL.

CDR3 nucleotide sequence: TGTGCCAGCAGCACCCAAGGGGGAGCGAACACTGAAGCTTTCTTT. This codes for CASSTQGGANTEAFF. This chain links TRBV5-6 with TRBJ1-1, with D maybe TRBD1 (6 bases). The CDR3 consists of 15 residues. CDR1 is SGHDT and CDR2 is YYEEEE in the germline V gene. V lost 4 bases and J 1 base, leaving 14 bases between the germline ends.

V is TRBV18 and J is TRBJ2-7, with D perhaps TRBD2 (6 bases). The CDR3 extends over 13 amino acids. Trimming shortened V by 6 bases and J by 4 bases, and 13 bases separated the two germline ends. Looked up from germline, CDR1 is KGHSH and CDR2 is LQKENI. CDR3 loop: CASSPRRGYEQYF. The CDR3 DNA follows: TGTGCCAGCTCTCCCCGGAGGGGTTACGAGCAGTACTTC.

Concerning this clone itself: Within the sample, other DNA sequences also encode this same CDR3. The V call is TRBV9, the J call TRBJ1-3; D is ambiguous. The germline V gene encodes CDR1 SGDLS and CDR2 YYNGEE. The CDR3 contains 15 residues. V was clipped by 3 bases and J by 2 bases, with 12 bases between them. The CDR3 DNA reads as TGTGCCAGCAGCGCAACCTGGACTGCTGGAAACACCATATATTTT. Its protein is CASSATWTAGNTIYF.